One sample yielded the 6 T cell receptor beta chains listed below, sequenced in a study of cytotoxic CD8 clonotypes in ibrutinib-treated CLL. Assay: immunoSEQ multiplex PCR; the TCRdb copy retains only in-frame clones and omits some. This table holds some 93,000 clones, 60% to 80% found once. Sequenced material: PBMCs, taken after 12 months of ibrutinib treatment. These TCRs come from a human donor with chronic lymphocytic leukemia.

This chain connects TRBV29-1 to TRBJ2-5; D remains ambiguous. The CDR3 has 14 residues. V lost 8 bases to trimming and J lost 5 bases, with 21 bases between them. The V gene's germline CDR1 is SQVTM and CDR2 ANQGSEA. The CDR3 bases are TGCAGCTACCGGATCTTGGGGTTCGGGGAGACCCAGTACTTC. This codes for CSYRILGFGETQYF. Based on the CDR3 plus reference TRBV29-1 and TRBJ2-5, the full variable domain is SAVISQKPSRDICQRGTSLTIQCQVDSQVTMMFWYRQQPGQSLTLIATANQGSEATYESGFVIDKFPISRPNLTFSTLTVSNMSPEDSSIYLCSYRILGFGETQYFGPGTRLLVL.

A remark on this clone: This sequence may be a read error, since a much larger clone differs from it by one base. The chain couples TRBV6-6 to TRBJ2-2; no reliable D call. CDR3 length equals 11 residues. The germline gives CDR1 MNHNY, CDR2 SVGAGI (reference sequence). The V gene lost 4 bases and the J gene lost 4 bases, with 1 base spanning the gap. CDR3 in amino acids: CASSSTGELFF. CDR3 bases: TGTGCCAGCAGTTCCACCGGGGAGCTGTTTTTT.

The chain joins TRBV5-1 to TRBJ1-5, with D possibly matching TRBD1 (5 bases). Germline-derived CDR1 and CDR2 are SGHRS and YFSETQ. This CDR3 has 16 amino acids. V gave up 3 bases and J gave up 1 base, with 14 bases separating them. This CDR3 reads CASSWGDRDSNQPQHF. CDR3 DNA sequence: TGCGCCAGCAGCTGGGGGGACCGGGACAGCAATCAGCCCCAGCATTTT.

V usage is TRBV6-5 and J usage is TRBJ2-2, with TRBD2 as a possible D gene (6 bases). V lost 0 bases to trimming and J lost 1 base, with 9 bases between them. Per the germline V gene, CDR1 is MNHEY and CDR2 is SVGAGI. CDR3 length: 16 amino acids. The CDR3 reads CASSYSGLLNTGELFF. DNA of the CDR3: TGTGCCAGCAGTTACTCGGGACTTTTGAACACCGGGGAGCTGTTTTTT.

This chain links TRBV7-9 with TRBJ2-5; D is possibly TRBD1 (5 bases). The CDR3 length is 13 residues. Germline values: CDR1 SEHNR, CDR2 FQNEAQ (reference sequence). V gave up 6 bases and J gave up 5 bases, with 13 bases separating them. CDR3 sequence reads: CASSPQGMETQYF. CDR3 bases: TGTGCCAGCAGTCCTCAGGGTATGGAGACCCAGTACTTC.

The CDR3 loop reads CAWSGQPQETQYF. DNA for the CDR3: TGTGCCTGGAGTGGACAGCCCCAAGAGACCCAGTACTTC. The chain couples TRBV30 to TRBJ2-5; maybe TRBD1 (5 bases). This CDR3 region has 13 residues. Germline-derived CDR1 and CDR2 are GTSNPN and SVGIG (reference sequence). Trimming took off 1 base at V and 1 base at J, with 7 bases between the two ends. The variable domain in full, completed from reference TRBV30 and TRBJ2-5, reads SQTIHQWPATLVQPVGSPLSLECTVEGTSNPNLYWYRQAAGRGLQLLFYSVGIGQISSEVPQNLSASRPQDRQFILSSKKLLLSDSGFYLCAWSGQPQETQYFGPGTRLLVL.